These 14 T cell receptor beta chains were all obtained from the same sample, sequenced in a study of regulatory T cells in long-lasting Graves disease. Specified time point: persistent/refractory GD, antithyroid drugs over 5 years with positive TRAb. PBMC-derived RNA was used for the TCR library. Assembly of TCR beta libraries relied on iRepertoire HTBI primers together with Arm-PCR of CDR3 regions. TCRdb re-derived calls from the multiplex PCR reads in MiXCR, one entry per CDR3 protein. This sample carries 300,000 to 350,000 distinct CDR3 sequences, roughly a fifth of them seen once, and the ten largest clones take just under 30%. The starting material was peripheral blood mononuclear cells (PBMCs), obtained when the disease was refractory, from a patient treated with antithyroid drugs. Every receptor here comes from a female donor with Graves disease.

As concerns this clonotype: A much larger clone differs by one base, so this may be a read error. The gene calls are TRBV7-2 and TRBJ2-7; the D is unclear. Between the trimmed V and J ends, which lost 3 bases and 1 base, there was a span of 13 bases. The germline gives CDR1 SGHTA, CDR2 FQGNSA. This CDR3 region has 15 residues. CDR3 in amino acids: CASSFSTIPSYEQYF. DNA for the CDR3: TGTGCCAGCAGCTTCTCCACCATCCCGTCCTACGAGCAGTACTTC.

The chain uses TRBV7-6 and TRBJ2-1; D is unclear. V dropped 3 bases and J dropped 9 bases, with 6 bases sitting between them. This CDR3 region has 11 residues. Germline values: CDR1 SGHVS, CDR2 FNYEAQ. DNA for the CDR3: TGTGCCAGCAGCTTCCATGGTGAGCAGTTCTTC. It translates to CASSFHGEQFF.

This chain joins TRBV4-1 and TRBJ1-4; 9 nucleotides agree with TRBD1. V lost 2 bases, J lost 0 bases, and 4 bases stayed unmatched. Germline CDR1 is MGHRA and CDR2 is YSYEKL. The CDR3 loop spans 17 amino acids. CDR3 in amino acids: CASSQHRTGATNEKLFF. In DNA form, the CDR3 reads TGCGCCAGCAGCCAACACCGGACAGGGGCAACTAATGAAAAACTGTTTTTT.

This clonotype came up a few times. This chain joins TRBV7-9 and TRBJ1-1, with 7 bases that match TRBD1. This CDR3 is built from 15 residues. Germline CDR1 is SEHNR and CDR2 is FQNEAQ (reference sequence). V dropped 5 bases and J dropped 5; count of bases not matched to a gene: 11. The CDR3 here is CASSARPGGVTEAFF. In nucleotides, the CDR3 is TGTGCCAGCAGCGCGCGACCAGGGGGTGTGACTGAAGCTTTCTTT.

This chain uses TRBV2 with TRBJ1-1; D unresolved. Germline CDR1 is SNHLY and CDR2 is FYNNEI. This CDR3 region has 12 residues. Trimming took 9 bases from V and 1 from J, leaving 9 bases between them. The CDR3 nucleotides are TGTGCCAGGGGAACCGGGAACACTGAAGCTTTCTTT. Translating gives CARGTGNTEAFF.

This chain joins TRBV5-1 and TRBJ1-2; TRBD1 is a possible D gene (5 bases). CDR3 length: 13 amino acids. Per the germline V gene, CDR1 is SGHRS and CDR2 is YFSETQ. The V and J ends lost 1 base and 3 bases respectively, with 7 bases between them. CDR3 loop: CASSLKQDYGYTF. The CDR3 DNA reads TGCGCCAGCAGCTTGAAACAGGACTATGGCTACACCTTC.

This rearrangement joins TRBV9 to TRBJ1-5; 8 nucleotides agree with TRBD1. The V and J ends lost 6 bases and 6 bases, in that order; junction bases with no gene match: 8. The CDR3 is 14 amino acids. Germline V gives CDR1 SGDLS, CDR2 YYNGEE. The CDR3: CASTQGADGQPQHF. DNA of the CDR3: TGTGCCAGCACTCAGGGGGCGGACGGTCAGCCCCAGCATTTT. The full variable domain, with the rest looked up from reference TRBV9 and TRBJ1-5, is DSGVTQTPKHLITATGQRVTLRCSPRSGDLSVYWYQQSLDQGLQFLIQYYNGEERAKGNILERFSAQQFPDLHSELNLSSLELGDSALYFCASTQGADGQPQHFGDGTRLSIL.

This clonotype was seen many times. The chain employs TRBV7-3 and TRBJ2-5; tentative D call: TRBD2 (6 bases). There are 16 residues in the CDR3. The germline V and J ends were trimmed by 2 bases and 5 bases, with 18 bases remaining between them. The germline CDR1 and CDR2 sequences are SGHTA and FQGTGA. The CDR3 nucleotides are TGTGCCAGCAGCTTAGATGGGGGAGGACCCCACGAGACCCAGTACTTC. It yields the protein CASSLDGGGPHETQYF.

Only a few counts were recorded for this clonotype. CDR3 sequence: CASSLSWQLNQPQHF. CDR3 bases: TGTGCCAGTAGTCTTAGCTGGCAGCTCAATCAGCCCCAGCATTTT. The genes are TRBV19 and TRBJ1-5; D not certain. Per the germline V gene, CDR1 is LNHDA and CDR2 is SQIVND (reference sequence). Trimming pared 5 bases from V and 3 bases from J, leaving 14 bases between. This CDR3 comprises 15 residues. The whole variable domain, remainder taken from reference TRBV19 and TRBJ1-5, is DGGITQSPKYLFRKEGQNVTLSCEQNLNHDAMYWYRQDPGQGLRLIYYSQIVNDFQKGDIAEGYSVSREKKESFPLTVTSAQKNPTAFYLCASSLSWQLNQPQHFGDGTRLSIL.

The gene calls are TRBV4-1 and TRBJ2-7; no clear D gene. Germline assignment: CDR1 MGHRA and CDR2 YSYEKL. V was trimmed by 0 bases and J by 3 bases, leaving 15 bases between them. The CDR3 is 16 residues long. The CDR3 loop is CASSQDGGTASYEQYF. The CDR3 DNA is TGCGCCAGCAGCCAAGATGGCGGAACAGCGAGCTACGAGCAGTACTTC.

The J gene is TRBJ2-7, the V gene TRBV4-2, with 7 bases fitting TRBD2. The CDR3 contains 16 residues. V shed 0 bases and J 3 bases; nucleotides not matched to a gene: 8. CDR1 and CDR2 from the germline V gene are LGHNA and YNFKEQ. CDR3 residues: CASSQELSGKGYEQYF. The CDR3 DNA reads as TGTGCCAGCAGCCAAGAATTAAGCGGGAAAGGCTACGAGCAGTACTTC.

This clonotype was counted ten times or more. The chain has TRBV28 and TRBJ2-7, with D possibly matching TRBD2 (6 bases). V shed 1 base and J shed 3 bases, with 13 bases lying between them. The CDR3 is made up of 15 amino acids. The V gene's germline CDR1 is MDHEN and CDR2 SYDVKM. The CDR3 sequence: CASSLSGGVVYEQYF. In DNA form, the CDR3 reads TGTGCCAGCAGTTTATCCGGGGGAGTCGTCTACGAGCAGTACTTC. The full variable domain, completed using reference TRBV28 and TRBJ2-7, is DVKVTQSSRYLVKRTGEKVFLECVQDMDHENMFWYRQDPGLGLRLIYFSYDVKMKEKGDIPEGYSVSREKKERFSLILESASTNQTSMYLCASSLSGGVVYEQYFGPGTRLTVT.

This clonotype was detected only a few times. V and J are TRBV19 and TRBJ2-5; perhaps TRBD1 as D (6 bases). The CDR3 runs 14 residues. V was clipped by 5 bases and J by 4 bases, with 14 bases between them. Germline V gene sequence: CDR1 LNHDA, CDR2 SQIVND (reference sequence). CDR3 sequence reads: CASSQWGRGETQYF. The CDR3 DNA reads as TGTGCCAGTAGTCAATGGGGGCGAGGAGAGACCCAGTACTTC.

This rearrangement joins TRBV5-1 to TRBJ2-2, with 8 bases aligning to TRBD1. Losses at the gene ends were 6 bases for V and 1 base for J; bases not matched to a gene: 5. In germline, CDR1 is SGHRS, CDR2 YFSETQ. The length of the CDR3 is 15 residues. Written as DNA, the CDR3 is TGCGCCAGCAAACCCGGGACAGGGAACACCGGGGAGCTGTTTTTT. As protein: CASKPGTGNTGELFF.